This T cell receptor beta chain was recorded in a study of T cells in Graves' hyperthyroidism and ophthalmopathy. Whole-study results and caveats: Classification by a 13 V-J model distinguished ophthalmopathy from stable hyperthyroidism. Most expanded thyroid clonotypes above 0.001 recurred in blood.

This CDR3 contains 13 residues. RNA transcripts were the template for amplifying TCR beta CDR3 regions. The HTBI set primed first-round TCR CDR3 RT-PCR. TCRdb ran MiXCR on the multiplex PCR reads and lists one entry per CDR3 protein. The table records roughly 510,000 distinct CDR3 sequences, approximately 48% of them present only once. Uncontrolled infection, other autoimmune disease, pregnancy and lactation each barred patients from inclusion. The diagnoses drew upon clinical symptoms, serum thyroxine and TRAb, thyroid ultrasound and orbital computed tomography. As regards this clonotype: Its target is unknown. Its ends do not fully match the called genes, so a read error is possible.

Source material: peripheral blood or thyroid tissue (not recorded which). This chain connects TRBV12-3 or TRBV12-4 to TRBJ1-2; D possibly corresponds to TRBD1 (5 bases). This TCR derives from an adult woman with Graves' disease, either hyperthyroidism or ophthalmopathy (not recorded which). The CDR3 protein is CASSLKGRRGYAF. CDR3 nucleotides: TGTGCCAGCAGTTTAAAGGGTAGAAGGGGCTACGCCTTC.